This T cell receptor (beta chain) was recorded in a study of shared clonotypes between healthy human individuals. The data were produced by immunoSEQ multiplex PCR, yet TCRdb's version contains in-frame clones alone and is incomplete. The sample includes about 2.2 million clones, 80% to 95% of them seen just once. As defined, naive CD8 cells were CD45RO-negative and positively selected for CCR7, with terminally differentiated effector memory CD45RA+ cells excluded. The sample taken for sequencing was naive CD8+ T cells from PBMCs. The TCR comes from a man between 18 and 29 years old in good health. Some clones in this sample may be carry-over from other donors' samples.

The CDR3 is CASINTEAFF. The CDR3 DNA reads TGCGCCAGCATTAACACTGAAGCTTTCTTT. V gene TRBV5-1 combines with J gene TRBJ1-1; D unresolved. The CDR3 spans 10 residues. Trimming cost V 6 bases and J 2 bases, with 2 bases left between them. The germline V gene encodes CDR1 SGHRS and CDR2 YFSETQ.